The 13 T cell receptor beta chains below were found in one sample sequenced in a study of monozygotic twins with cystic fibrosis. Only in-frame clones appear in the TCRdb table, and some are missing; sequencing was by immunoSEQ multiplex PCR. The sample carries under 30,000 clones, about nine tenths recorded once. Material: blood. The receptors derive from a girl aged 2 to 10 with cystic fibrosis.

The chain couples TRBV5-1 to TRBJ1-5; TRBD1 is a possible D gene (6 bases). Germline V CDR1 and CDR2: SGHRS, YFSETQ. This CDR3 has 13 amino acids. V was trimmed by 3 bases and J by 6 bases, leaving 10 bases between them. The CDR3 is CASSSGAGQPQHF. In nucleotides, the CDR3 is TGCGCCAGCAGCTCGGGGGCTGGTCAGCCCCAGCATTTT. The full variable domain, its missing parts supplied by reference TRBV5-1 and TRBJ1-5, is KAGVTQTPRYLIKTRGQQVTLSCSPISGHRSVSWYQQTPGQGLQFLFEYFSETQRNKGNFPGRFSGRQFSNSRSEMNVSTLELGDSALYLCASSSGAGQPQHFGDGTRLSIL.

The DNA for the CDR3 is TGCGCCAGCAGCTTGGCCCCCTCCAACAGGGCAACTAATGAAAAACTGTTTTTT. This gives the protein CASSLAPSNRATNEKLFF. The chain recombines TRBV5-1 with TRBJ1-4; D is perhaps TRBD1 (6 bases). Trimming pared 0 bases from V and 0 bases from J, leaving 15 bases between. Germline CDR1 reads SGHRS; CDR2 reads YFSETQ. The CDR3 extends over 18 amino acids.

V gene TRBV4-2 combines with J gene TRBJ2-7, with D uncertain. V gave up 0 bases and J gave up 3 bases, with 3 bases separating them. Germline CDR1 and CDR2: LGHNA and YNFKEQ. The CDR3 extends over 12 amino acids. CDR3 region: CASSQDYYEQYF. CDR3 sequence (DNA): TGTGCCAGCAGCCAAGACTACTACGAGCAGTACTTC.

The CDR3 here is CSVEVLRSGLQYYQPQHF. The CDR3 DNA reads as TGCAGCGTTGAGGTTTTACGTTCGGGGCTCCAGTATTATCAGCCCCAGCATTTT. The chain uses TRBV29-1 and TRBJ1-5; weak D call: TRBD1 (5 bases). Looked up from germline, CDR1 is SQVTM and CDR2 is ANQGSEA. This CDR3 is built from 18 residues. Trimming took off 3 bases at V and 5 bases at J, with 26 bases between the two ends. The variable domain in full, with the rest retrieved from reference TRBV29-1 and TRBJ1-5, is SAVISQKPSRDICQRGTSLTIQCQVDSQVTMMFWYRQQPGQSLTLIATANQGSEATYESGFVIDKFPISRPNLTFSTLTVSNMSPEDSSIYLCSVEVLRSGLQYYQPQHFGDGTRLSIL.

The chain recombines TRBV5-1 with TRBJ2-2; no firm D call. The germline V gene encodes CDR1 SGHRS and CDR2 YFSETQ. V lost 2 bases to trimming and J lost 4 bases, with 0 bases between them. CDR3 size: 11 residues. CDR3 sequence reads: CASSFTGELFF. For the CDR3, the DNA is TGCGCCAGCAGCTTCACCGGGGAGCTGTTTTTT.

This chain uses TRBV28 with TRBJ2-7; D may correspond to TRBD1 or TRBD2 (5 bases each). This CDR3 contains 13 residues. V was trimmed by 3 bases and J by 3 bases, leaving 9 bases between them. CDR1 is MDHEN and CDR2 is SYDVKM in the germline V gene. The CDR3 loop reads CASSLWGIYEQYF. CDR3 in DNA: TGTGCCAGCAGTTTGTGGGGGATCTACGAGCAGTACTTC.

The genes are TRBV7-3 and TRBJ2-2; no definite D call. Germline V gene lookup returns CDR1 SGHTA and CDR2 FQGTGA. Deletions cut 6 bases from V and 0 bases from J, with 14 bases between. The CDR3 contains 16 residues. CDR3 sequence (DNA): TGTGCCAGCAGGCACCCCTACATCCCGAACACCGGGGAGCTGTTTTTT. Amino acid sequence: CASRHPYIPNTGELFF.

This clone was counted a few times. The V gene is TRBV30, the J gene TRBJ1-6; no definite D call. The CDR3 is 14 amino acids. Trimming removed 8 bases from V and 9 bases from J, with 20 bases in between. The germline V gene has CDR1 GTSNPN and CDR2 SVGIG (reference sequence). The CDR3 region is CAGAGLSPGSPLHF. DNA for the CDR3: TGTGCCGGCGCAGGCCTTTCGCCGGGTTCACCCCTCCACTTT.

The chain couples TRBV7-9 to TRBJ1-6; D gene ambiguous. Trimming took 0 bases from V and 10 from J, leaving 10 bases between them. Germline assignment: CDR1 SEHNR and CDR2 FQNEAQ (reference sequence). The CDR3 consists of 14 residues. The CDR3 region has the DNA TGTGCCAGCAGCTTAGCAGGTCGTGACTCACCCCTCCACTTT. Translating it yields CASSLAGRDSPLHF.

This chain connects TRBV10-3 to TRBJ1-2; maybe TRBD1 (6 bases). CDR3 length: 16 residues. V was pared by 7 bases and J by 0 bases, with 18 bases between. Per germline, CDR1 ENHRY and CDR2 SYGVKD. The CDR3 DNA reads TGTGCCATCAAGGTGGGGAAGGCAGGGGCTAACTATGGCTACACCTTC. The encoded protein is CAIKVGKAGANYGYTF.

The chain joins TRBV6-4 to TRBJ2-3; TRBD2 agrees at 15 bases. Per the germline V gene, CDR1 is MRHNA and CDR2 is SNTAGT. V lost 1 base and J lost 4; bases outside the gene matches: 12. This CDR3 is 20 amino acids long. CDR3 residues: CASSDLGTSGGSQSPDTQYF. The CDR3 bases are TGTGCCAGCAGTGACTTGGGGACTAGCGGGGGGTCGCAGTCTCCAGATACGCAGTATTTT.

The CDR3 region has the DNA TGTGCCAGTAGCCCGGGACCGATCTATGGCTACACCTTC. It specifies CASSPGPIYGYTF. The J gene is TRBJ1-2, the V gene TRBV19; a possible D gene is TRBD1 (5 bases). The germline V gene has CDR1 LNHDA and CDR2 SQIVND (reference sequence). V lost 6 bases, J lost 4 bases, and 12 bases lay in between. The CDR3 contains 13 residues.

The chain links TRBV5-4 to TRBJ2-2, with D perhaps assigned TRBD1 or TRBD2 (5 bases each). This CDR3 is built from 15 residues. Trimming took 3 bases from V and 1 from J, leaving 10 bases between them. Germline values: CDR1 SGHNT, CDR2 YYREEE (reference sequence). CDR3 bases: TGTGCCAGCAGCTCTCGGGGCCTGAACACCGGGGAGCTGTTTTTT. Residues: CASSSRGLNTGELFF. The complete variable domain, with remaining parts taken from reference TRBV5-4 and TRBJ2-2, reads ETGVTQSPTHLIKTRGQQVTLRCSSQSGHNTVSWYQQALGQGPQFIFQYYREEENGRGNFPPRFSGLQFPNYSSELNVNALELDDSALYLCASSSRGLNTGELFFGEGSRLTVL.